The entry below describes one T cell receptor (beta chain). The antigen is not known. The sample belongs to a study of T cell responses to AZD1222 COVID-19 vaccine. Background on the study: Researchers grouped second doses given at about 4 or about 12 weeks into one pool. General study results and limits: Spike-specific TCR breadth rose after two AZD1222 doses, and depth rose as well. Most donors were white British, females outnumbered males, and clonal diversity was possibly underestimated. Per reports, nearly half of all spike-specific TCRs target regions that are unmutated in variants.

The CDR3 covers 13 residues. CDR1 and CDR2 from the germline V gene are SGHDT and YYEEEE. The junction had 4 bases not matched to a gene; V was cut back by 4 bases and J by 4 bases. Some clones are missing from TCRdb's copy, which holds only in-frame ones; the method was immunoSEQ multiplex PCR. The data show about 140,000 clones, about 87% seen once. This receptor was identified in an adult in good health. Sequencing was performed on peripheral blood, taken on day 0 of AZD1222 vaccination. This chain links TRBV5-6 with TRBJ1-1, with 7 positions matching TRBD1. The CDR3 here is CASSVDRSTEAFF. DNA for the CDR3: TGTGCCAGCAGCGTGGACAGGAGCACTGAAGCTTTCTTT.